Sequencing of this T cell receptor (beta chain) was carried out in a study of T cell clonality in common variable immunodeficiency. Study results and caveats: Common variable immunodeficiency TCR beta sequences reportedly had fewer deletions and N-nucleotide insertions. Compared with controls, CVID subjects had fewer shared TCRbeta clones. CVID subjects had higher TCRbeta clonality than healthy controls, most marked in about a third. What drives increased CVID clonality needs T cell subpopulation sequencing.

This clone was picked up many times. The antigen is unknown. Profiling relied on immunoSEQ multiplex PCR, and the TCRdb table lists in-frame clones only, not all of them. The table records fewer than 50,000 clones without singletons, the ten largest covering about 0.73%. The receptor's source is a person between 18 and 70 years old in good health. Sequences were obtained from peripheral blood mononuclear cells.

The sequenced part of the CDR3 DNA is TGTGCCAGCAGCTTATGGGGCGGTGAA. It translates to CASSLWGGE. The entire CDR3 reads CASSLWGGEAFF. The chain links TRBV7-9 to TRBJ1-1, with a tentative D call TRBD1 (5 bases). Read data end 3 residues before the CDR3 end; the end is taken from the germline J gene. V was shortened by 2 bases and J by 7 bases, with 8 bases between the two germline ends. The CDR3 length is 12 residues. CDR1 SEHNR and CDR2 FQNEAQ come from the germline V gene (reference sequence).